The sequence of this T cell receptor (beta chain) was determined in a study of OX40 agonist ivuxolimab in advanced cancers. Assay used: immunoSEQ multiplex PCR; TCRdb lists only in-frame clones, some missing. In the table there are about 76,000 clones, about 85% of which are singletons. Germline V lookup: CDR1 SGHRS, CDR2 YFSETQ. The CDR3 has 16 amino acids. Germline trimming cut 1 base from V and 5 bases from J; bases unmatched to any gene: 11. A history of autoimmune disease or systemic immunosuppression excluded patients. The specimen comprised CD4+ or CD8+ T cells sorted from blood, sampled in a trial of the OX40 agonist ivuxolimab. This chain links TRBV5-1 with TRBJ2-7; 8 bases align to TRBD1. The source is an adult with an advanced solid tumor such as melanoma, head and neck, liver or kidney cancer. The DNA of the CDR3 is TGCGCCAGCAGCTTGTCTCAGGGGGCGCGGGTTAACGAGCAGTACTTC. This gives the protein CASSLSQGARVNEQYF.